Presented here are 23 T cell receptor beta chains from one specimen sequenced in a study of identifying expanded T cells in peripheral blood. TCRdb keeps only in-frame clones here, not all; method: immunoSEQ multiplex PCR. There are 100,000 to 150,000 clones in the sample; 84% occur only once, and about 3.1% lies in the top ten. The source material was blood. Receptor source: a person aged 18-70 years in good health.

This sequence joins TRBV7-2 and TRBJ2-7; D gene uncertain. Germline values: CDR1 SGHTA, CDR2 FQGNSA. This CDR3 is 13 amino acids long. The V end lost 2 bases, the J end lost 0 bases, and 5 bases lay between the germline ends. CDR3 DNA sequence: TGTGCCAGCAGCTTATCCTACTCCTACGAGCAGTACTTC. Translation gives CASSLSYSYEQYF. The complete variable domain, with remaining parts taken from reference TRBV7-2 and TRBJ2-7, reads GAGVSQSPSNKVTEKGKDVELRCDPISGHTALYWYRQSLGQGLEFLIYFQGNSAPDKSGLPSDRFSAERTGGSVSTLTIQRTQQEDSAVYLCASSLSYSYEQYFGPGTRLTVT.

The chain combines TRBV7-2 with TRBJ2-1; possible D gene TRBD2, 5 bases. Between the trimmed V and J ends, which lost 4 bases and 8 bases, there was a span of 15 bases. This CDR3 is 14 amino acids long. Germline CDR1 reads SGHTA; CDR2 reads FQGNSA. The CDR3 spells CASSSSLTRDEQFF. The CDR3 DNA sequence: TGTGCCAGCAGCTCATCTCTCACTAGGGATGAGCAGTTCTTC.

The chain uses TRBV6-6 and TRBJ2-2, with no clear D. Trimming pared 6 bases from V and 6 bases from J, leaving 11 bases between. The CDR3 loop spans 13 amino acids. Germline CDR1 reads MNHNY; CDR2 reads SVGAGI (reference sequence). The CDR3, as DNA: TGTGCCAGCAGCCGCAGTGAGCCCGGGGAGCTGTTTTTT. It specifies CASSRSEPGELFF.

The J gene is TRBJ1-1, the V gene TRBV18, with D hard to call. Per the germline V gene, CDR1 is KGHSH and CDR2 is LQKENI. Trimming took off 1 base at V and 1 base at J, with 10 bases between the two ends. The CDR3 spans 15 residues. Written as DNA, the CDR3 is TGTGCCAGCTCACCACAGGCCCTGTGGAACACTGAAGCTTTCTTT. Protein product: CASSPQALWNTEAFF.

As for this clone: The sample carries other DNA sequences with the same CDR3. The chain combines TRBV7-9 with TRBJ2-2; D remains unclear. The CDR3 covers 11 residues. With 3 bases removed from V and 7 bases from J, the gap between germline ends came to 3 bases. Germline CDR1 is SEHNR and CDR2 is FQNEAQ (reference sequence). The CDR3 spells CASSFNGELFF. The CDR3 DNA reads TGTGCCAGCAGCTTCAACGGGGAGCTGTTTTTT.

This clone is a singleton in its sample. This chain joins TRBV29-1 and TRBJ1-2; D perhaps matches TRBD1 (5 bases). The CDR3 is 12 amino acids. The V gene's germline CDR1 is SQVTM and CDR2 ANQGSEA. V shed 7 bases and J shed 5 bases, with 14 bases lying between them. This CDR3 is CSAWDGLYGYTF. The CDR3 DNA reads TGCAGCGCCTGGGACGGCCTATATGGCTACACCTTC.

The CDR3 here is CASSILGTKPTNEKLFF. DNA for the CDR3: TGTGCCAGTAGTATTCTGGGGACGAAGCCAACTAATGAAAAACTGTTTTTT. The J gene is TRBJ1-4, the V gene TRBV19; possibly TRBD1 for D (5 bases). V gave up 3 bases and J gave up 0 bases, with 14 bases separating them. CDR3 length equals 17 residues. Germline assignment: CDR1 LNHDA and CDR2 SQIVND (reference sequence).

The chain recombines TRBV4-1 with TRBJ1-5; weak D call: TRBD1 (5 bases). The CDR3 length is 15 residues. Trimming stripped 3 bases from V and 3 bases from J, with 12 bases between. Germline V gene data show CDR1 as MGHRA and CDR2 as YSYEKL. DNA of the CDR3: TGCGCCAGCAGCCAGGCTGACAGTTACAATCAGCCCCAGCATTTT. Translated, it gives CASSQADSYNQPQHF.

The chain joins TRBV29-1 to TRBJ1-3; D gene uncertain. The CDR3 length is 15 residues. Germline-derived CDR1 and CDR2 are SQVTM and ANQGSEA. V lost 4 bases and J 3 bases, leaving 16 bases between the germline ends. The CDR3 region is CSVVPGVAGGNTIYF. The CDR3 region has the DNA TGCAGCGTTGTTCCGGGCGTGGCTGGTGGAAACACCATATATTTT. The complete variable domain, with remaining parts taken from reference TRBV29-1 and TRBJ1-3, reads SAVISQKPSRDICQRGTSLTIQCQVDSQVTMMFWYRQQPGQSLTLIATANQGSEATYESGFVIDKFPISRPNLTFSTLTVSNMSPEDSSIYLCSVVPGVAGGNTIYFGEGSWLTVV.

The chain joins TRBV10-3 to TRBJ2-7; TRBD1 is a possible D gene (5 bases). This CDR3 is 12 amino acids long. From germline, CDR1 is ENHRY and CDR2 SYGVKD. Trimming took 6 bases from V and 6 from J, leaving 12 bases between them. As DNA, the CDR3 is TGTGCCATCAGGGGGCCCTCGTTCGAGCAGTACTTC. It is translated as CAIRGPSFEQYF.

With regard to this clone: The sample carries other DNA sequences with the same CDR3. This chain links TRBV5-1 with TRBJ2-7; 7 bases are shared with TRBD2. J lost 0 bases, V lost 1 base, and 1 base had no gene match. CDR1 SGHRS and CDR2 YFSETQ come from the germline V gene. CDR3 length: 14 residues. CDR3 coding DNA: TGCGCCAGCAGCTTGTCGGGGGGCTCCTACGAGCAGTACTTC. This codes for CASSLSGGSYEQYF.

J is TRBJ1-1 and V is TRBV6-5, with D tentatively TRBD1 (5 bases). Germline V gene data show CDR1 as MNHEY and CDR2 as SVGAGI. V lost 8 bases and J lost 0, with 10 bases in between. This CDR3 is 13 amino acids long. The CDR3 DNA sequence: TGTGCCAGCTCGGGGGTTTTGAACACTGAAGCTTTCTTT. It is translated as CASSGVLNTEAFF.

This clone was seen a few times. V and J are TRBV30 and TRBJ1-2; D unclear. The V end was cut by 3 bases, the J end by 5 bases, with 7 bases between. The germline V gene has CDR1 GTSNPN and CDR2 SVGIG (reference sequence). The CDR3 runs 11 residues. The CDR3 protein is CAWRVPYGYTF. Here the CDR3 DNA reads TGTGCCTGGAGAGTCCCGTATGGCTACACCTTC.

The chain couples TRBV7-9 to TRBJ1-1; no clear D. Germline assignment: CDR1 SEHNR and CDR2 FQNEAQ (reference sequence). V was trimmed by 0 bases and J by 4 bases, leaving 6 bases between them. The CDR3 has 13 amino acids. The DNA of the CDR3 is TGTGCCAGCAGCTTAGCAAGTGTCACTGAAGCTTTCTTT. Residues: CASSLASVTEAFF.

The rearrangement joins TRBV7-2 to TRBJ1-5; D unclear. The germline V gene has CDR1 SGHTA and CDR2 FQGNSA. The V end lost 3 bases, the J end lost 0 bases, and 9 bases lay between the germline ends. The CDR3 contains 15 residues. The CDR3 sequence is CASSFSGPSNQPQHF. CDR3 coding DNA: TGTGCCAGCAGCTTTTCCGGACCTAGCAATCAGCCCCAGCATTTT.

This clone turned up a few times. This chain connects TRBV6-5 to TRBJ1-1; TRBD1 matches 8 bases. The ends lost 1 base at V and 10 bases at J; junction bases unmatched: 8. The CDR3 spans 14 residues. Germline CDR1 and CDR2: MNHEY and SVGAGI. The CDR3: CASSYLPGQGVAFF. In DNA form, the CDR3 reads TGTGCCAGCAGTTACTTACCCGGACAGGGTGTAGCTTTCTTT.

V is TRBV28 and J is TRBJ1-2; D not certain. Germline-derived CDR1 and CDR2 are MDHEN and SYDVKM. The CDR3 is 12 amino acids. Trimming shortened V by 3 bases and J by 7 bases, and 9 bases separated the two germline ends. CDR3 sequence reads: CASSFSGSGYTF. The CDR3 DNA follows: TGTGCCAGCAGTTTTAGTGGAAGTGGCTACACCTTC.

The chain employs TRBV5-5 and TRBJ1-6; a weak D match, TRBD1 (6 bases). CDR1 is SGHKS and CDR2 is YYEKEE in the germline V gene (reference sequence). This CDR3 comprises 15 residues. The ends were cut back, 4 bases at V and 15 bases at J, with 23 bases in the middle. The chain's CDR3 is CASSGTGQTRSLLHF. Written as DNA, the CDR3 is TGTGCCAGCAGCGGAACAGGGCAAACTAGGTCGCTCCTCCACTTT.

The V call is TRBV6-1, the J call TRBJ2-1, with a tentative D call TRBD2 (5 bases). The CDR3 is 15 amino acids. V was cut by 4 bases and J by 4 bases, with 14 bases left in between. Germline-derived CDR1 and CDR2 are MNHNS and SASEGT. The CDR3 DNA sequence: TGTGCCAGCAGTGCGGAAGGACTGAAGTACAATGAGCAGTTCTTC. As protein: CASSAEGLKYNEQFF.

The chain joins TRBV6-5 to TRBJ1-5; D is unclear. Germline values: CDR1 MNHEY, CDR2 SVGAGI. The V end was cut by 6 bases, the J end by 3 bases, with 9 bases between. This CDR3 is built from 13 residues. CDR3 sequence: CASRMTTNQPQHF. The CDR3 nucleotides read TGTGCCAGCAGAATGACCACCAATCAGCCCCAGCATTTT.

The chain couples TRBV4-3 to TRBJ2-1, with TRBD1 as a possible D gene (6 bases). Germline V gives CDR1 LGHNA, CDR2 YSLEER. The CDR3 consists of 14 residues. Trimming shortened V by 0 bases and J by 7 bases, and 10 bases separated the two germline ends. The CDR3 DNA sequence: TGCGCCAGCAGCCAAGATTGGGGGCAGAATGAGCAGTTCTTC. Its protein is CASSQDWGQNEQFF.

The rearrangement joins TRBV15 to TRBJ2-4, with 8 bases that match TRBD1. J gave up 1 base and V 4 bases, and 3 bases lay outside the gene matches. The CDR3 extends over 15 amino acids. Germline CDR1 and CDR2: LNHNV and YYDKDF (reference sequence). CDR3 DNA: TGTGCCACCAGCACCTGGACAGGGGCCAAAAACATTCAGTACTTC. Its protein is CATSTWTGAKNIQYF.

This clone was counted once. This sample also contains other DNA sequences that code for the same CDR3. This sequence joins TRBV2 and TRBJ1-1; D is possibly TRBD1 (6 bases). Per germline, CDR1 SNHLY and CDR2 FYNNEI. This CDR3 has 14 residues. Trimming stripped 3 bases from V and 0 bases from J, with 8 bases between. The CDR3 is CASSDYRVNTEAFF. The CDR3 DNA sequence: TGTGCCAGCAGTGACTACAGGGTGAACACTGAAGCTTTCTTT.